The clone carrying this T cell receptor (beta chain) has just one count. The sample comes from a study of blood T cell repertoires in COVID-19. Overall study context: Acute and convalescent COVID-19 specimens originated in the United States, Italy and Spain. T cells, B-cell-depleted T cells, or PBMCs provided the cDNA or gDNA that served as material.

CDR1 SNHLY and CDR2 FYNNEI come from the germline V gene. CDR3 length equals 13 residues. Between the trimmed V and J ends, which lost 1 base and 3 bases, there was a span of 4 bases. Study processing details: Reference gene primer amplification yielded estimated nucleated cell counts. The method was immunoSEQ multiplex PCR; TCRdb's version includes in-frame clones alone and lacks a portion of them. The DNA was the basis for D and trimming; V, J and clone size are from that table. This sample has about 59,000 clones, with 90% to 95% found just once. Sequencing input: peripheral blood. V usage is TRBV2 and J usage is TRBJ1-5; no firm D call. This TCR was recovered from a human donor in a cohort sampled during active COVID-19. The chain's CDR3 is CASSEDYNQPQHF. Here the CDR3 DNA reads TGTGCCAGCAGTGAAGATTACAATCAGCCCCAGCATTTT.